This TCR beta chain emerged from a study of blood T cell repertoires in COVID-19. Study details: Acute-phase and convalescent COVID-19 samples originated in the United States, Italy and Spain. The cDNA or gDNA used as material had been derived from T cells, B-cell-depleted T cells, or PBMCs.

The CDR3 has 12 amino acids. CDR1 and CDR2 from the germline V gene are GTSNPN and SVGIG (reference sequence). V lost 8 bases to trimming and J lost 8 bases; unmatched junction nucleotides: 9. Recruits, aged roughly 18 to 100 years, lived in 25 or so US areas. In the original workflow: It was from reference gene primer amplification that nucleated cell counts were estimated. Only in-frame clones appear in the TCRdb table, and some are missing; sequencing was by immunoSEQ multiplex PCR. The DNA was the basis for D and trimming; V, J and clone size are from that table. The data hold 150,000 to 200,000 clones, with 81% observed a single time. This clone was picked up one time.

The specimen sequenced was PBMCs or T cells enriched from blood (not recorded which). This sequence was found in a woman aged 40 to 49 with acute COVID-19. The gene calls are TRBV30 and TRBJ2-1; 7 bases line up with TRBD2. CDR3 residues: CALAVSPYEQFF. CDR3 DNA sequence: TGTGCCCTAGCGGTCTCCCCTTATGAGCAGTTCTTC.